The rows below give T cell receptor beta chains drawn from one sample of a study of glioma-infiltrating T cells after dendritic cell vaccination. Using immunoSEQ multiplex PCR, the repertoire was profiled, and TCRdb retains in-frame clones only, with some absent. The table shows 110,000 or so clones, with around 91% occurring only once. The material was blood, obtained after dendritic cell vaccination. The receptors stem from a human donor with glioblastoma. Each CDR3 is given with its conserved first and last residue. Fields, in order: V gene, D gene, J gene, clone size, CDR3 protein, CDR3 DNA. D genes are given only for firm matches. Size is omitted from some rows. Given values are once, few, many or a class for expanded clones.

>TRBV6-6|NA|TRBJ1-2|once
CATRQHYGYTF
TGTGCCACCCGACAGCACTATGGCTACACCTTC
>TRBV6-4|TRBD1|TRBJ2-3|few
CASSRQGSTDTQYF
TGTGCCAGCAGTCGACAGGGGAGCACAGATACGCAGTATTTT
>TRBV6-1|NA|TRBJ1-2|NA
CASSERVSIGYTF
TGTGCCAGCAGTGAGCGGGTATCGATTGGCTACACCTTC
>TRBV19|NA|TRBJ1-2|NA
CASSITGLPNGYTF
TGTGCCAGTAGTATTACGGGACTCCCGAATGGCTACACCTTC
>TRBV6-5|NA|TRBJ1-2|NA
CASSYERRGTGGYTF
TGTGCCAGCAGTTACGAACGACGGGGGACCGGCGGCTACACCTTC
>TRBV5-1|TRBD1|TRBJ2-7|NA
CASSLNRGHVYEQYF
TGCGCCAGCAGCTTGAACAGGGGGCACGTATACGAGCAGTACTTC
>TRBV18|NA|TRBJ2-1|few
CASSRVAGNRDEQFF
TGTGCCAGCTCACGGGTGGCGGGGAACCGGGATGAGCAGTTCTTC
>TRBV6-1|NA|TRBJ2-2|NA
CASSELTGRAGTGELFF
TGTGCCAGCAGTGAACTGACCGGGAGAGCAGGAACCGGGGAGCTGTTTTTT
>TRBV9|NA|TRBJ2-5|NA
CASSLTQRVQETQYF
TGTGCCAGCAGCCTAACCCAGCGGGTACAAGAGACCCAGTACTTC
>TRBV6-5|NA|TRBJ2-2|NA
CASSLQGSGPGELFF
TGTGCCAGCAGTTTACAGGGAAGTGGTCCCGGGGAGCTGTTTTTT
>TRBV5-1|TRBD1|TRBJ1-4|few
CASSAGQPATNEKLFF
TGCGCCAGCAGCGCGGGACAGCCTGCAACTAATGAAAAACTGTTTTTT
>TRBV29-1|NA|TRBJ2-1|few
CSVDQIYNEQFF
TGCAGCGTTGATCAAATTTACAATGAGCAGTTCTTC
>TRBV28|NA|TRBJ1-2|NA
CASSLRQPYGYTF
TGTGCCAGCAGTTTAAGACAGCCCTATGGCTACACCTTC